The text below deals with one TCR beta chain. Its specificity is not known. Time point noted: cycle 4 day 1 (C4D1), after less than 7 weeks of nivolumab. All trial patients relapsed after autologous stem cell transplantation. Under best response, outcomes were complete response, partial response or progressive disease. The CDR3 contains 17 residues. Germline CDR1 and CDR2: SGHRS and YFSETQ. V dropped 0 bases and J dropped 0 bases, with 10 bases sitting between them. This specimen belongs to a study of PD-1 blockade in classical Hodgkin lymphoma. Study findings and constraints: Newly diagnosed patients were reported to exhibit reduced baseline TCR diversity relative to healthy donors. Baseline diversity in complete responders resembled that of newly diagnosed patients. Nothing has yet pinned down what causes the repertoire differences, possibly disease activity or prior therapy.

The method was immunoSEQ multiplex PCR; TCRdb's version includes in-frame clones alone and lacks a portion of them. The table has over 15,000 clones, 60% to 75% seen once; the top ten hold less than 9%. The chain carries TRBV5-1 and TRBJ1-6, with D uncertain. The material sequenced was peripheral blood mononuclear cells (PBMCs), taken before the fourth cycle of nivolumab. The clonotype comes from a human donor with classical Hodgkin lymphoma. In DNA, the CDR3 is TGCGCCAGCAGCTTGGAGTGGAGGAGCTCCTATAATTCACCCCTCCACTTT. It yields the protein CASSLEWRSSYNSPLHF.